Below are 18 T cell receptor beta chains sequenced from a single sample in a study of T cell changes during pregnancy in multiple sclerosis. Clones were read by immunoSEQ multiplex PCR, and TCRdb kept only the in-frame ones, dropping some. The data contain around 81,000 clones, around 90% of them singletons. Source: peripheral blood, taken after pregnancy. These receptors originate from a female donor in good health, enrolled as a control in a pregnancy study.

This clone was picked up a small number of times. This chain links TRBV19 with TRBJ1-6; TRBD1 is a possible D gene (6 bases). CDR1 is LNHDA and CDR2 is SQIVND in the germline V gene (reference sequence). The CDR3 runs 14 residues. The V end was cut by 3 bases, the J end by 9 bases, with 12 bases between. CDR3 coding DNA: TGTGCCAGTAGTATGAGGGGGAATGGTTCACCCCTCCACTTT. It is translated as CASSMRGNGSPLHF.

The chain recombines TRBV9 with TRBJ2-1; 7 nucleotides match TRBD2. The CDR3 consists of 13 residues. V shed 4 bases, J shed 9 bases, and the junction held 7 bases outside the gene matches. Germline CDR1 reads SGDLS; CDR2 reads YYNGEE. DNA of the CDR3: TGTGCCAGCAGCCCCAACGGGGAGGGTGAGCAGTTCTTC. This codes for CASSPNGEGEQFF. The variable domain in full, completed from reference TRBV9 and TRBJ2-1, reads DSGVTQTPKHLITATGQRVTLRCSPRSGDLSVYWYQQSLDQGLQFLIQYYNGEERAKGNILERFSAQQFPDLHSELNLSSLELGDSALYFCASSPNGEGEQFFGPGTRLTVL.

The rearrangement joins TRBV5-1 to TRBJ2-1, with 7 bases aligning to TRBD2. Unmatched junction bases numbered 8, after V lost 5 bases and J lost 6 bases. The germline CDR1 and CDR2 sequences are SGHRS and YFSETQ. The CDR3 is 14 residues long. CDR3 DNA: TGCGCCAGCAGAGGCTCATGGGAGGGCAATGAGCAGTTCTTC. The encoded protein is CASRGSWEGNEQFF.

The chain has TRBV27 and TRBJ1-5; D not certain. Germline CDR1 reads MNHEY; CDR2 reads SMNVEV (reference sequence). CDR3 size: 13 residues. V was pared by 0 bases and J by 4 bases, with 4 bases between. CDR3 DNA: TGTGCCAGCAGTTTATCTTCGAATCAGCCCCAGCATTTT. This sequence encodes CASSLSSNQPQHF.

V is TRBV18 and J is TRBJ1-2, with D possibly being TRBD1 (5 bases). The germline V gene encodes CDR1 KGHSH and CDR2 LQKENI. Trimming took off 2 bases at V and 7 bases at J, with 17 bases between the two ends. This CDR3 has 15 amino acids. CDR3 coding DNA: TGTGCCAGCTCACCAGCTCAGGGAAGCGCAAGTGGCTACACCTTC. This sequence encodes CASSPAQGSASGYTF.

The chain links TRBV6-6 to TRBJ2-1; 7 bases map to TRBD2. Germline V CDR1 and CDR2: MNHNY, SVGAGI (reference sequence). The V segment lost 4 bases and the J segment 2 bases; nucleotides outside the gene matches: 8. CDR3 length equals 16 residues. CDR3 DNA: TGTGCCAGCAGTTCCGGGAGGTCTTCTGCCTACAATGAGCAGTTCTTC. Protein sequence: CASSSGRSSAYNEQFF.

CDR3: CASSTLQGEVYEQYF. The CDR3 coding sequence is TGTGCCAGCAGTACCCTACAGGGGGAGGTGTACGAGCAGTACTTC. This chain links TRBV6-1 with TRBJ2-7, with TRBD1 matching over 8 bases. J gave up 4 bases and V 5 bases, and 10 bases lay outside the gene matches. The CDR3 extends over 15 amino acids. Germline values: CDR1 MNHNS, CDR2 SASEGT.

The V gene is TRBV4-1, the J gene TRBJ2-1, with 7 bases matching TRBD1. Germline V gene lookup returns CDR1 MGHRA and CDR2 YSYEKL. V trimming: 0 bases; J trimming: 2 bases; junction bases outside the gene matches: 7. This CDR3 is built from 17 residues. CDR3 protein: CASSQDLGRGTYNEQFF. The DNA of the CDR3 is TGCGCCAGCAGCCAAGATTTGGGCAGGGGGACCTACAATGAGCAGTTCTTC.

The chain recombines TRBV27 with TRBJ1-4, with TRBD1 matching over 9 bases. The germline V gene has CDR1 MNHEY and CDR2 SMNVEV (reference sequence). The CDR3 is made up of 14 amino acids. Losses at the gene ends were 5 bases for V and 8 bases for J; bases not matched to a gene: 6. CDR3 region: CASSAAGTGEKLFF. The CDR3 DNA sequence: TGTGCCAGCAGTGCGGCCGGGACAGGGGAAAAACTGTTTTTT.

The chain is built from TRBV7-2 and TRBJ2-1; 8 bases are a match to TRBD2. The junction had 14 bases not matched to a gene; V was cut back by 5 bases and J by 8 bases. The germline V gene encodes CDR1 SGHTA and CDR2 FQGNSA. The length of the CDR3 is 16 residues. CDR3 coding DNA: TGTGCCAGCAGCCAACGGACTAGCAGCCTGGCCGATGAGCAGTTCTTC. It translates to CASSQRTSSLADEQFF.

The J gene is TRBJ2-1, the V gene TRBV4-1, with D tentatively TRBD1 (5 bases). The CDR3 has 16 residues. Trimming shortened V by 1 base and J by 5 bases, and 15 bases separated the two germline ends. CDR1 is MGHRA, CDR2 YSYEKL, per germline. The CDR3 is CASSQAPREFNNEQFF. The CDR3 DNA sequence: TGCGCCAGCAGCCAAGCTCCCAGGGAATTCAACAATGAGCAGTTCTTC.

The rearrangement uses TRBV6-1 and TRBJ2-5; the D gene is possibly TRBD2 (6 bases). Trimming pared 2 bases from V and 1 base from J, leaving 11 bases between. Germline V gene sequence: CDR1 MNHNS, CDR2 SASEGT. There are 15 residues in the CDR3. CDR3 in amino acids: CASSEWAEGQETQYF. In DNA form, the CDR3 reads TGTGCCAGCAGTGAATGGGCGGAGGGCCAAGAGACCCAGTACTTC.

This rearrangement joins TRBV23-1 to TRBJ2-2, with 7 bases lining up with TRBD2. TRBV23-1 is assigned to the ORF class and has an uncertain function. The CDR3 is 17 amino acids. The V gene end was trimmed by 3 bases and the J gene end by 6 bases; junction bases not matched to a gene: 13. This CDR3 reads CASSHPYRAGSPGELFF. The DNA of the CDR3 is TGCGCCAGCAGTCACCCGTATAGAGCGGGGAGTCCCGGGGAGCTGTTTTTT.

The genes are TRBV27 and TRBJ2-1; a possible D gene is TRBD2 (5 bases). With 5 bases removed from V and 7 bases from J, the gap between germline ends came to 12 bases. Germline lookup yields CDR1 MNHEY and CDR2 SMNVEV (reference sequence). The CDR3 loop spans 13 amino acids. The CDR3 coding sequence is TGTGCCAGCAGTCCCCTAACTAGTAATGAGCAGTTCTTC. It codes for CASSPLTSNEQFF.

This chain connects TRBV18 to TRBJ2-7; D is undetermined. This CDR3 comprises 11 residues. Germline CDR1 is KGHSH and CDR2 is LQKENI. The V end lost 2 bases, the J end lost 6 bases, and 5 bases lay between the germline ends. CDR3 sequence: CASSPRAEQYF. The CDR3 DNA follows: TGTGCCAGCTCACCAAGAGCCGAGCAGTACTTC. The full variable domain, completed using reference TRBV18 and TRBJ2-7, is NAGVMQNPRHLVRRRGQEARLRCSPMKGHSHVYWYRQLPEEGLKFMVYLQKENIIDESGMPKERFSAEFPKEGPSILRIQQVVRGDSAAYFCASSPRAEQYFGPGTRLTVT.

The chain couples TRBV18 to TRBJ1-6, with D hard to call. This CDR3 is built from 14 residues. V shed 3 bases and J shed 7 bases, with 10 bases lying between them. The germline gives CDR1 KGHSH, CDR2 LQKENI. CDR3 DNA: TGTGCCAGCTCACCCAGTTCTCAGAATTCACCCCTCCACTTT. Translation gives CASSPSSQNSPLHF.

Comments on this clone: Other DNA sequences in this specimen translate into the identical CDR3. The CDR3: CASSLGTGTYEQYF. The CDR3 DNA is TGCGCCAGCAGCTTGGGAACAGGTACCTACGAGCAGTACTTC. This sequence joins TRBV5-1 and TRBJ2-7; weak D call: TRBD1 (5 bases). In germline, CDR1 is SGHRS, CDR2 YFSETQ. V lost 0 bases to trimming and J lost 2 bases, with 9 bases between them. The CDR3 loop spans 14 amino acids.

V and J are TRBV5-1 and TRBJ1-6; TRBD1 is a possible D gene (5 bases). This CDR3 has 15 amino acids. Germline CDR1 and CDR2: SGHRS and YFSETQ. Trimming removed 0 bases from V and 7 bases from J, with 11 bases in between. CDR3 in amino acids: CASSLERGGNSPLHF. CDR3 nucleotide sequence: TGCGCCAGCAGCTTGGAAAGGGGAGGGAATTCACCCCTCCACTTT.